These 32 T cell receptor beta chains originate from one sample sequenced in a study of blood T cell repertoires in COVID-19. Using immunoSEQ multiplex PCR, the repertoire was profiled, and TCRdb retains in-frame clones only, with some absent. Here the sample spans roughly 350,000 clones, more than 75% being singletons. Material for sequencing was peripheral blood. Receptor source: a woman aged 50 to 60 with COVID-19, enrolled during active disease.

The V and J genes are TRBV7-3 and TRBJ1-6; no reliable D call. V was trimmed by 2 bases and J by 5 bases, leaving 10 bases between them. The CDR3 spans 15 residues. CDR1 and CDR2 (germline): SGHTA, FQGTGA. CDR3 bases: TGTGCCAGCAGCTTATTGGGCAGTAATAATTCACCCCTCCACTTT. Amino acids: CASSLLGSNNSPLHF.

This chain uses TRBV18 with TRBJ2-3, with a possible D match to TRBD2 (7 bases). The V end was cut by 3 bases, the J end by 5 bases, with 15 bases between. This CDR3 is built from 15 residues. CDR1 and CDR2 from the germline V gene are KGHSH and LQKENI. CDR3 protein: CASSPRAGAEDTQYF. DNA for the CDR3: TGTGCCAGCTCACCTCGTGCGGGGGCGGAAGATACGCAGTATTTT.

V usage is TRBV11-3 and J usage is TRBJ2-7, with D maybe TRBD2 (6 bases). CDR1 and CDR2 from the germline V gene are SGHNT and YENEEA. The ends were cut back, 5 bases at V and 2 bases at J, with 16 bases in the middle. CDR3 length: 15 residues. CDR3 residues: CASSPISRGPYEQYF. The DNA for the CDR3 is TGTGCCAGCAGCCCAATTTCGCGGGGCCCCTACGAGCAGTACTTC.

The chain combines TRBV11-3 with TRBJ1-1, with a weak D call TRBD1 (5 bases). V was cut by 3 bases and J by 3 bases, with 17 bases left in between. This CDR3 has 16 amino acids. Germline assignment: CDR1 SGHNT and CDR2 YENEEA. The CDR3 loop is CASSFRRGMADTEAFF. The CDR3 nucleotides read TGTGCCAGCAGCTTCCGCCGGGGGATGGCGGACACTGAAGCTTTCTTT.

The V call is TRBV7-3, the J call TRBJ1-5; TRBD1 matches at 7 bases. Per germline, CDR1 SGHTA and CDR2 FQGTGA. The CDR3 consists of 17 residues. J was trimmed by 7 bases and V by 5 bases; bases with no gene match: 17. The CDR3 sequence: CASSLIDDRDSPQPQHF. The CDR3 DNA reads TGTGCCAGCAGCCTAATAGACGACCGGGACAGCCCACAGCCCCAGCATTTT.

The chain combines TRBV6-5 with TRBJ2-2, with 10 bases that match TRBD1. The V gene end was trimmed by 6 bases and the J gene end by 5 bases; junction bases not matched to a gene: 6. Germline V gene lookup returns CDR1 MNHEY and CDR2 SVGAGI. The CDR3 totals 15 residues. CDR3 loop: CASRLDRGQTGELFF. DNA of the CDR3: TGTGCCAGCAGACTCGACAGGGGGCAAACCGGGGAGCTGTTTTTT.

This chain connects TRBV6-5 to TRBJ2-7, with TRBD1 as a possible D gene (6 bases). The V and J ends lost 5 bases and 5 bases respectively, with 10 bases between them. The germline V gene has CDR1 MNHEY and CDR2 SVGAGI. This CDR3 region has 12 residues. The CDR3 reads CASSNRVHEQYF. The CDR3 bases are TGTGCCAGCAGTAACAGGGTCCACGAGCAGTACTTC.

The V gene is TRBV18, the J gene TRBJ2-7, with TRBD1 identical over 10 bases. The V gene end was trimmed by 3 bases and the J gene end by 4 bases; junction bases not matched to a gene: 3. This CDR3 contains 14 residues. The germline gives CDR1 KGHSH, CDR2 LQKENI. This chain's CDR3 is CASSPTGGEYEQYF. CDR3 nucleotide sequence: TGTGCCAGCTCACCGACAGGGGGCGAGTACGAGCAGTACTTC.

The table lists this clone with a count of one. V gene TRBV12-5 combines with J gene TRBJ1-5; the match to TRBD1 covers 9 bases. The CDR3 is 16 residues long. CDR1 and CDR2 (germline): LGHNT, FRNRAP. The V gene end was trimmed by 4 bases and the J gene end by 2 bases; junction bases not matched to a gene: 6. For the CDR3, the DNA is TGTGCTAGTGGTTCACTGGGGGACAGGGGCAATCAGCCCCAGCATTTT. Translated: CASGSLGDRGNQPQHF.

V is TRBV30 and J is TRBJ1-2; no clear D gene. Germline V gives CDR1 GTSNPN, CDR2 SVGIG (reference sequence). The length of the CDR3 is 16 residues. Trimming stripped 4 bases from V and 0 bases from J, with 18 bases between. The CDR3 spells CAWTARARATNYGYTF. The CDR3, as DNA: TGTGCCTGGACTGCTCGGGCGAGGGCAACTAACTATGGCTACACCTTC.

As for this clone: One junction end does not reproduce the germline sequence, and a read error may be involved. As DNA, the CDR3 is TGTGCCAGCAGCTCTTTGGCGGGAGGCACCCTGGACTTC. It translates to CASSSLAGGTLDF. The gene calls are TRBV5-6 and TRBJ2-5; 8 nucleotides line up with TRBD2. This CDR3 contains 13 residues. Looked up from germline, CDR1 is SGHDT and CDR2 is YYEEEE.

This clone was observed once. The chain recombines TRBV18 with TRBJ2-5; 9 bases align to TRBD2. After removal of 6 bases from V and 2 bases from J, the junction contained 13 bases not matched to a gene. The germline V gene has CDR1 KGHSH and CDR2 LQKENI. The length of the CDR3 is 17 residues. CDR3 in amino acids: CASSPDLASGKQETQYF. In DNA, the CDR3 is TGTGCCAGCTCCCCAGATTTGGCTAGCGGGAAGCAAGAGACCCAGTACTTC.

The V and J genes are TRBV5-3 and TRBJ1-5, with TRBD1 matching over 7 bases. TRBV5-3 falls under the ORF class, with uncertain function. Trimming at V came to 10 bases and at J to 0 bases, leaving 19 bases not matched to a gene. The CDR3 is 18 amino acids. For the CDR3, the DNA is TGTGCCGGCGGACAGGAAAGGATCGTCCATTATAGCAATCAGCCCCAGCATTTT. Translating gives CAGGQERIVHYSNQPQHF.

The rearrangement links TRBV6-5 to TRBJ2-7; 7 bases agree with TRBD2. Germline assignment: CDR1 MNHEY and CDR2 SVGAGI. The J segment lost 4 bases and the V segment lost 6 bases, leaving 9 bases of the junction unmatched. The CDR3 has 14 residues. The CDR3 bases are TGTGCCAGCAGCAGGGACTATCTCTCTTACGAGCAGTACTTC. Protein: CASSRDYLSYEQYF.

This clone was seen a few times. This sequence joins TRBV18 and TRBJ2-1, with D tentatively TRBD2 (5 bases). This CDR3 contains 13 residues. From germline, CDR1 is KGHSH and CDR2 LQKENI. V lost 5 bases, J lost 10 bases, and 15 bases lay in between. CDR3 sequence (DNA): TGTGCCAGCTCAGGACTCGTGAGCCGCGAGCAGTTCTTC. It translates to CASSGLVSREQFF.

The V call is TRBV24-1, the J call TRBJ2-1; 7 bases are shared with TRBD1. The CDR3 is made up of 14 amino acids. The germline V gene encodes CDR1 KGHDR and CDR2 SFDVKD. The CDR3 nucleotides are TGTGCGACCGGGACAGCCATCTCCTACAATGAGCAGTTCTTC. Translation gives CATGTAISYNEQFF.

The rearrangement uses TRBV30 and TRBJ1-2, with unresolved D. The CDR3 covers 14 residues. Germline values: CDR1 GTSNPN, CDR2 SVGIG (reference sequence). Trimming stripped 0 bases from V and 1 base from J, with 9 bases between. The CDR3 DNA reads TGTGCCTGGAGTGTATGGGGAGTTAACTATGGCTACACCTTC. As protein: CAWSVWGVNYGYTF. Filled out from reference TRBV30 and TRBJ1-2, the complete variable domain reads SQTIHQWPATLVQPVGSPLSLECTVEGTSNPNLYWYRQAAGRGLQLLFYSVGIGQISSEVPQNLSASRPQDRQFILSSKKLLLSDSGFYLCAWSVWGVNYGYTFGSGTRLTVV.

The chain has TRBV30 and TRBJ2-1, with 10 bases fitting TRBD2. Germline V gives CDR1 GTSNPN, CDR2 SVGIG (reference sequence). CDR3 length equals 15 residues. V shed 3 bases, J shed 3 bases, and the junction held 5 bases outside the gene matches. Here the CDR3 reads CAWRRSGRVYNEQFF. CDR3 DNA: TGTGCCTGGAGGAGGAGCGGGAGGGTCTACAATGAGCAGTTCTTC.

The chain links TRBV5-1 to TRBJ1-3, with D uncertain. The CDR3 totals 14 residues. Germline V gene sequence: CDR1 SGHRS, CDR2 YFSETQ. V dropped 2 bases and J dropped 1 base, with 7 bases sitting between them. CDR3 sequence reads: CASSFGPSGNTIYF. CDR3 nucleotide sequence: TGCGCCAGCAGCTTTGGCCCATCTGGAAACACCATATATTTT.

This clone was seen just once. The rearrangement links TRBV5-5 to TRBJ2-7; 8 nucleotides align to TRBD2. The V segment lost 4 bases and the J segment 2 bases; nucleotides outside the gene matches: 8. The CDR3 is 15 amino acids. Per the germline V gene, CDR1 is SGHKS and CDR2 is YYEKEE (reference sequence). CDR3 residues: CASSRPGGDPYEQYF. The CDR3 region has the DNA TGTGCCAGCAGCCGTCCGGGGGGGGACCCCTACGAGCAGTACTTC.

The chain combines TRBV6-2 or TRBV6-3 with TRBJ2-7; 10 nucleotides align to TRBD2. Losses at the gene ends were 0 bases for V and 5 bases for J; bases not matched to a gene: 16. The CDR3 totals 19 residues. CDR1 is MNHEY and CDR2 is SVGEGT in the germline V gene. The DNA of the CDR3 is TGTGCCAGCAGTTACTCGCTTGCCAGCGGGAGGGCCTCGTTCGACGAGCAGTACTTC. Protein product: CASSYSLASGRASFDEQYF.

In its sample, this clone was seen once. This chain links TRBV6-2 or TRBV6-3 with TRBJ1-4; the match to TRBD1 covers 8 bases. V trimming: 2 bases; J trimming: 7 bases; junction bases outside the gene matches: 12. Germline V lookup: CDR1 MNHEY, CDR2 SVGEGT. This CDR3 contains 17 residues. This chain's CDR3 is CASSYPRTGRMSEKLFF. The CDR3 bases are TGTGCCAGCAGTTACCCGCGGACAGGGCGGATGAGTGAAAAACTGTTTTTT.

This clone has a count of ten or more. The chain has TRBV9 and TRBJ2-1; D is possibly TRBD2 (6 bases). Germline assignment: CDR1 SGDLS and CDR2 YYNGEE. The CDR3 extends over 15 amino acids. Trimming took 4 bases from V and 3 from J, leaving 14 bases between them. The CDR3 spells CASSPPWDFYNEQFF. Here the CDR3 DNA reads TGTGCCAGCAGCCCTCCGTGGGACTTCTACAATGAGCAGTTCTTC.

The CDR3 DNA reads as TGTGCCAGCAGCCCGTTGGGTGCGGGACAGGGATTTGAGCAGTACTTC. It codes for CASSPLGAGQGFEQYF. The J gene is TRBJ2-7, the V gene TRBV11-2; 9 bases are a match to TRBD1. Germline CDR1 SGHAT, CDR2 FQNNGV. The ends lost 5 bases at V and 7 bases at J; junction bases unmatched: 15. CDR3 length equals 16 residues.

The gene calls are TRBV6-5 and TRBJ1-2; 7 bases align to TRBD1. The CDR3 is 14 residues long. Per germline, CDR1 MNHEY and CDR2 SVGAGI. Germline trimming cut 6 bases from V and 4 bases from J; bases unmatched to any gene: 8. As DNA, the CDR3 is TGTGCCAGCAGACATACAGGGGAGACCTATGGCTACACCTTC. Translated, it gives CASRHTGETYGYTF.

The J gene is TRBJ2-5, the V gene TRBV12-5; no clear D gene. V shed 6 bases and J shed 5 bases, with 13 bases lying between them. Germline loops: CDR1 LGHNT, CDR2 FRNRAP. The CDR3 totals 13 residues. The DNA for the CDR3 is TGTGCTAGTGGCCACGCCCAGGCGGAGACCCAGTACTTC. Its protein product is CASGHAQAETQYF.

This clone appeared once. This chain connects TRBV11-2 to TRBJ1-1; D may be TRBD1 (5 bases). The CDR3 is 16 residues long. V lost 2 bases, J lost 1 base, and 14 bases lay in between. Germline V gene sequence: CDR1 SGHAT, CDR2 FQNNGV. The CDR3 DNA sequence: TGTGCCAGCAGCTTACGACAAAGACAGCAGAACACTGAAGCTTTCTTT. It encodes CASSLRQRQQNTEAFF.

The rearrangement joins TRBV7-2 to TRBJ2-1; 9 nucleotides align to TRBD2. The length of the CDR3 is 16 residues. Germline CDR1 SGHTA, CDR2 FQGNSA. V was pared by 1 base and J by 7 bases, with 8 bases of the junction left unmatched. The CDR3 bases are TGTGCCAGCAGCTTAGTATTAGGCGGGGGGGGGAATGAGCAGTTCTTC. It codes for CASSLVLGGGGNEQFF.

The chain couples TRBV11-2 to TRBJ2-5, with TRBD1 matching over 7 bases. J was trimmed by 5 bases and V by 5 bases; bases with no gene match: 8. Germline values: CDR1 SGHAT, CDR2 FQNNGV. The length of the CDR3 is 14 residues. CDR3 sequence reads: CASSQGQVGETQYF. The CDR3 region has the DNA TGTGCCAGCAGCCAAGGACAGGTGGGGGAGACCCAGTACTTC. Variable domain in full (rest from reference TRBV11-2 and TRBJ2-5): EAGVAQSPRYKIIEKRQSVAFWCNPISGHATLYWYQQILGQGPKLLIQFQNNGVVDDSQLPKDRFSAERLKGVDSTLKIQPAKLEDSAVYLCASSQGQVGETQYFGPGTRLLVL.

The sample holds a few counts of this clone. The same CDR3 is also encoded by other DNA sequences in this sample. This chain joins TRBV5-1 and TRBJ1-5; D unresolved. The CDR3 is 15 amino acids. Germline V CDR1 and CDR2: SGHRS, YFSETQ. V lost 4 bases to trimming and J lost 2 bases, with 13 bases between them. The CDR3 sequence: CASSPGRGGNQPQHF. DNA for the CDR3: TGCGCCAGCAGCCCCGGACGGGGTGGCAATCAGCCCCAGCATTTT.

The chain has TRBV10-3 and TRBJ2-2; D possibly corresponds to TRBD2 (6 bases). Per the germline V gene, CDR1 is ENHRY and CDR2 is SYGVKD. The CDR3 runs 16 residues. V dropped 0 bases and J dropped 4 bases, with 12 bases sitting between them. CDR3 amino acids: CAISESGGYGTGELFF. CDR3 in DNA: TGTGCCATCAGTGAGTCTGGAGGGTACGGCACCGGGGAGCTGTTTTTT.

In the case of this clone: The junction differs from germline at one of its ends, possibly a read error. The chain links TRBV7-7 to TRBJ2-2; D ambiguous. CDR3 length: 13 amino acids. Germline V gives CDR1 SSHAT, CDR2 FNYEAQ (reference sequence). The CDR3 bases are TGTGCTAGCAGCACAACGAACACCGGGGAGCTGTTTTTT. Its protein product is CASSTTNTGELFF.